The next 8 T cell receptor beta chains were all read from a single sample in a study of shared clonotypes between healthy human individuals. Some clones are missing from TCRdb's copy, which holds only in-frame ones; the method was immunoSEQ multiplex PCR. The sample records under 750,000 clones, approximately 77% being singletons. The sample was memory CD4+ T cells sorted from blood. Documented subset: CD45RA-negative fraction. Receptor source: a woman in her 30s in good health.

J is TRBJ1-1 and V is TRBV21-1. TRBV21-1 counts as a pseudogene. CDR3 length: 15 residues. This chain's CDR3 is CASSPDLAIRTEAFF. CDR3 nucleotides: TGTGCCAGCAGCCCAGATTTAGCTATTCGCACTGAAGCTTTCTTT.

DNA for the CDR3: TGTGCCAGCAGTACAACTCCGGGATATACGCAGTATTTT. Translation gives CASSTTPGYTQYF. This chain uses TRBV28 with TRBJ2-3; D is possibly TRBD2 (5 bases). This CDR3 comprises 13 residues. CDR1 and CDR2 (germline): MDHEN, SYDVKM. V shed 5 bases and J shed 7 bases, with 13 bases lying between them. The full variable domain, rest sourced from reference TRBV28 and TRBJ2-3, is DVKVTQSSRYLVKRTGEKVFLECVQDMDHENMFWYRQDPGLGLRLIYFSYDVKMKEKGDIPEGYSVSREKKERFSLILESASTNQTSMYLCASSTTPGYTQYFGPGTRLTVL.

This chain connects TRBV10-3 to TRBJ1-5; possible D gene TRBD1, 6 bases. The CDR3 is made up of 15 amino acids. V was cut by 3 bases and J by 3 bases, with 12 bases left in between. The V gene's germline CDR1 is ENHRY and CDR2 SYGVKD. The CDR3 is CAISEQQGFNQPQHF. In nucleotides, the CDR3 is TGTGCCATCAGTGAACAACAGGGATTCAATCAGCCCCAGCATTTT.

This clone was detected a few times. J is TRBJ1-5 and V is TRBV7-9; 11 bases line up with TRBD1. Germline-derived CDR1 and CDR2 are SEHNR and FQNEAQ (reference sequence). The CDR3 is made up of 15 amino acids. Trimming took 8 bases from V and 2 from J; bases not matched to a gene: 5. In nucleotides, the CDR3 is TGTGCCAGCCAGCGGACAGGGGGCGGCAATCAGCCCCAGCATTTT. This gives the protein CASQRTGGGNQPQHF.

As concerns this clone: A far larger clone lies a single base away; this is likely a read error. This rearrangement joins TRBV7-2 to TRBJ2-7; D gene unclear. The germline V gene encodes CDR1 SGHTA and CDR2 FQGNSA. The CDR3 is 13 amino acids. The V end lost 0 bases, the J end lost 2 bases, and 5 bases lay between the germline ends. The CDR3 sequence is CASSLAIAYEQYF. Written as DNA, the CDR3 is TGTGCCAGCAGCTTAGCGATAGCCTACGAGCAGTACTTC.

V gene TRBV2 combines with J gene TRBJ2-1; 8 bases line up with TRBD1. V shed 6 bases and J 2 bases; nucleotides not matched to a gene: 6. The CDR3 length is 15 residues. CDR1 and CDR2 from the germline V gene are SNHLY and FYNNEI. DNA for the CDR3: TGTGCCAGCAGCCGCGACAGGGGCCCCTACAATGAGCAGTTCTTC. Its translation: CASSRDRGPYNEQFF.

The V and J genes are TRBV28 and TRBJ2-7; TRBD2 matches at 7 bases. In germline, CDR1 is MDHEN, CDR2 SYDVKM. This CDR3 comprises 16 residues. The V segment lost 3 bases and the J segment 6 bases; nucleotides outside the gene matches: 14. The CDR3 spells CASSFRGPRLAGEQYF. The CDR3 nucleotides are TGTGCCAGCAGTTTTAGAGGGCCGAGACTAGCAGGCGAGCAGTACTTC.

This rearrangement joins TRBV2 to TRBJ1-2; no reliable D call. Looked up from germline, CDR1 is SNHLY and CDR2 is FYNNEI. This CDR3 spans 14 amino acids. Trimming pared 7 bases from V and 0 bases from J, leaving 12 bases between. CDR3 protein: CASKGFPSNYGYTF. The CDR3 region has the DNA TGTGCCAGCAAAGGGTTCCCATCTAACTATGGCTACACCTTC.